This T cell receptor (beta chain) stems from a study of T cell changes during pregnancy in multiple sclerosis. V lost 6 bases and J lost 3; bases outside the gene matches: 4. CDR3 size: 15 residues. From germline, CDR1 is LNHDA and CDR2 SQIVND (reference sequence). The data were produced by immunoSEQ multiplex PCR, yet TCRdb's version contains in-frame clones alone and is incomplete. The profile shows fewer than 90,000 clones, about 93% of them singletons. The chain recombines TRBV19 with TRBJ2-1, with 11 bases fitting TRBD2. The source of this sequence is a female donor in good health, enrolled as a control in a pregnancy study. Sequenced material: peripheral blood, taken after pregnancy. CDR3 DNA sequence: TGTGCCAGTAGCCCAACTAGCGGGAGCTACAATGAGCAGTTCTTC. It specifies CASSPTSGSYNEQFF. The full variable domain, in which reference TRBV19 and TRBJ2-1 provide the parts outside the CDR3, is DGGITQSPKYLFRKEGQNVTLSCEQNLNHDAMYWYRQDPGQGLRLIYYSQIVNDFQKGDIAEGYSVSREKKESFPLTVTSAQKNPTAFYLCASSPTSGSYNEQFFGPGTRLTVL.